This TCR beta chain was documented in a study of blood T cell repertoires in COVID-19 (dated by TCRdb to between 2020 and 2021). In terms of the full investigation: Samples from collaborators originated in the United States, Italy and Spain and spanned both the acute and convalescent phases of COVID-19. The prospective study material was composed of cDNA or gDNA derived from T cells, B-cell-depleted T cells, or PBMCs. Deeply sampled blood TCRbeta repertoires from subjects exposed to, actively infected with, or recovered from COVID-19 were included in the dataset. A freely available public database, intended as a resource for researchers studying the immune response to SARS-CoV-2, is where the repertoires were released. Samples were obtained from the ongoing ImmuneRACE study (first 160 participants) and from 1,254 subjects provided by 6 global collaborators. Sample metadata almost always included a de-identified subject ID, COVID-19 status, age in years and sex. Where HLA class I and class II types were available, the types were taken from metadata supplied by the sample provider, not from assay-based typing. Points the paper makes about the study in general: The amount of clinical and demographic metadata varied by source and participant and was provided uncurated.

As regards this clone: This receptor's antigen is unknown. Base qualities are not provided; no much larger clone lies one nucleotide away.

TCRbeta CDR3 regions were amplified from genomic DNA using the immunoSEQ Assay, a bias-controlled multiplex PCR. The paper's data handling went like this. Nucleated cell counts per sample were estimated from amplification of reference gene primers within the assay. Sequence reads were collapsed and filtered to measure the absolute abundance of every unique TCRbeta CDR3 rearrangement. For each sample, productive Simpson clonality was calculated by taking the square root of Simpson's diversity index across productive rearrangements. TCRdb provides this immuneACCESS table in a form limited to in-frame rearrangements. Some clones are lacking; in checked studies, under half of them reflect an unresolved V gene, and why the rest are absent is not known. V and J calls and clone size are as listed in that table; D and trimming were resolved from the DNA. Recorded for this sample are 200,000 to 250,000 clones; 85% to 90% of them occurred a single time. The top ten clonotypes cover less than 3% of the sample.

V is cut by 1 base and J by 4 bases, and the space between the germline ends is 13 bases. The germline V gene gives CDR1 as MNHNS and CDR2 as SASEGT. The CDR3 holds 16 amino acids from the cysteine to the phenylalanine. The CDR3 DNA has 48 bases and is translated from base 1. At one collaborating source in Seattle, patients were enrolled during active infection and were followed longitudinally through the course of disease. Collaborating institutions collected whole blood in K2EDTA tubes following their own protocols. For TCRbeta analysis, collaborators shipped samples as frozen whole blood, isolated PBMCs, or DNA extracted from either of those sample types.

The specimen was peripheral blood. The chain uses TRBV6-1 and TRBJ1-4, and the D gene may be TRBD1, 5 bases matching. This clonotype originated in a young man with COVID-19, enrolled during active disease. The DNA sequence is as follows: TGTGCCAGCAGTGAAGTTAGGGGCCGCGGTAATGAAAAACTGTTTTTT. The translation is CASSEVRGRGNEKLFF.